A single TCR beta chain is shown here with its context. This record belongs to a study of tumor-infiltrating lymphocytes in oesophageal squamous cell carcinoma. Each CDR3 protein gets one entry after TCRdb re-called the PCR reads with MiXCR. The repertoire holds approximately 9,800 distinct CDR3 sequences, with about two thirds as singletons. This CDR3 is 15 amino acids long. Per germline, CDR1 MDHEN and CDR2 SYDVKM. The source material was esophageal tumor tissue. The rearrangement joins TRBV28 to TRBJ2-4; TRBD1 might be the D (6 bases). The DNA matches TRBJ2-1 better at its end, which makes the J call doubtful. The sequence was collected from a female donor with esophageal squamous cell carcinoma. This CDR3 is CASTRAGAFAVEQFF. CDR3 bases: TGTGCCAGCACCAGGGCAGGGGCTTTCGCGGTTGAGCAGTTCTTC.